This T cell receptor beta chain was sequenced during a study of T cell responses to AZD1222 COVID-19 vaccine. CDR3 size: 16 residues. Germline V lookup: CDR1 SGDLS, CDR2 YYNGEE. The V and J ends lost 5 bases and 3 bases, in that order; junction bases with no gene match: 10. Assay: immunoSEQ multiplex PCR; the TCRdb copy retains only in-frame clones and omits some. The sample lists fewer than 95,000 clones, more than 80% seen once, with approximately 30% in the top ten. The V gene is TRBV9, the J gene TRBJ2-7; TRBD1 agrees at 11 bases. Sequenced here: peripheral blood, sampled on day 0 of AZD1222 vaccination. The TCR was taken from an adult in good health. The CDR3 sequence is CASSSPAGTGGYEQYF. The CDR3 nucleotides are TGTGCCAGCAGTTCTCCGGCTGGGACAGGGGGCTACGAGCAGTACTTC.